The 12 T cell receptor beta chains below were found in one sample sequenced in a study of blood T cell repertoires in COVID-19. TCRdb's copy holds only in-frame clones and misses some; the assay was immunoSEQ multiplex PCR. This sample has about 170,000 clones, with roughly 80% found just once. Sample: PBMCs or T cells enriched from blood (not recorded which). The source of these receptors is a woman aged 45-65 years who had recovered from COVID-19.

This clone was observed a single time. J is TRBJ2-2 and V is TRBV7-2, with D maybe TRBD2 (7 bases). V was trimmed by 5 bases and J by 7 bases, leaving 26 bases between them. The CDR3 length is 18 residues. Looked up from germline, CDR1 is SGHTA and CDR2 is FQGNSA. CDR3 region: CASSLPGGGAVVGGELFF. The CDR3 DNA follows: TGTGCCAGCAGCCTCCCCGGTGGGGGGGCGGTAGTGGGCGGGGAGCTGTTTTTT.

The chain is built from TRBV5-1 and TRBJ2-3; 12 bases are shared with TRBD1. There are 15 residues in the CDR3. Germline CDR1 SGHRS, CDR2 YFSETQ. The trim removed 1 base at V and 7 bases at J, leaving 4 bases unmatched. The CDR3 spells CASSLPGQGANTQYF. Written as DNA, the CDR3 is TGCGCCAGCAGCTTGCCGGGACAGGGGGCCAATACGCAGTATTTT.

The chain carries TRBV6-5 and TRBJ1-2, with D perhaps TRBD1 (6 bases). Trimming took off 4 bases at V and 4 bases at J, with 13 bases between the two ends. The CDR3 loop spans 14 amino acids. Germline V gives CDR1 MNHEY, CDR2 SVGAGI. CDR3 nucleotides: TGTGCCAGCAGTTCAGACAGGAGCTTCTATGGCTACACCTTC. This sequence encodes CASSSDRSFYGYTF.

The chain has TRBV19 and TRBJ1-3, with D hard to call. This CDR3 is built from 13 residues. CDR1 and CDR2 (germline): LNHDA, SQIVND (reference sequence). Trimming took off 3 bases at V and 0 bases at J, with 3 bases between the two ends. As DNA, the CDR3 is TGTGCCAGTAGTATCGTCTCTGGAAACACCATATATTTT. The encoded protein is CASSIVSGNTIYF.

V gene TRBV5-1 combines with J gene TRBJ2-5; TRBD1 agrees at 9 bases. V was pared by 0 bases and J by 5 bases, with 8 bases of the junction left unmatched. The germline CDR1 and CDR2 sequences are SGHRS and YFSETQ. The CDR3 covers 16 residues. CDR3 in amino acids: CASSLVGQGLGETQYF. The CDR3 DNA reads TGCGCCAGCAGCTTGGTGGGACAGGGTTTAGGGGAGACCCAGTACTTC.

Only one count was recorded for this clone. The rearrangement links TRBV5-6 to TRBJ2-1; D possibly corresponds to TRBD2 (5 bases). V was trimmed by 2 bases and J by 8 bases, leaving 11 bases between them. The V gene's germline CDR1 is SGHDT and CDR2 YYEEEE. This CDR3 has 13 amino acids. The CDR3 bases are TGTGCCAGCAGCTTAATGCTAGCTTATGAGCAGTTCTTC. This sequence encodes CASSLMLAYEQFF. The complete variable domain, with remaining parts taken from reference TRBV5-6 and TRBJ2-1, reads DAGVTQSPTHLIKTRGQQVTLRCSPKSGHDTVSWYQQALGQGPQFIFQYYEEEERQRGNFPDRFSGHQFPNYSSELNVNALLLGDSALYLCASSLMLAYEQFFGPGTRLTVL.

V gene TRBV30 combines with J gene TRBJ1-2, with D possibly TRBD1 on 5 matching bases. Germline assignment: CDR1 GTSNPN and CDR2 SVGIG (reference sequence). The V gene lost 0 bases and the J gene lost 2 bases, with 13 bases spanning the gap. The CDR3 sequence is 15 residues long. The CDR3 nucleotides are TGTGCCTGGAGTGTAGGGGCAGAAATAAACTATGGCTACACCTTC. As protein: CAWSVGAEINYGYTF.

V and J are TRBV19 and TRBJ2-1; 12 positions agree with TRBD2. CDR1 and CDR2 (germline): LNHDA, SQIVND (reference sequence). This CDR3 is built from 15 residues. V lost 5 bases to trimming and J lost 6 bases; unmatched junction nucleotides: 5. The DNA of the CDR3 is TGTGCCAGTAGTGACCGACTAGCGGGGGTCAATGAGCAGTTCTTC. Translating gives CASSDRLAGVNEQFF.

J is TRBJ2-5 and V is TRBV27, with D possibly being TRBD2 (6 bases). Per the germline V gene, CDR1 is MNHEY and CDR2 is SMNVEV (reference sequence). This CDR3 is built from 15 residues. V dropped 6 bases and J dropped 3 bases, with 17 bases sitting between them. The CDR3: CASRSIRRLEETQYF. DNA of the CDR3: TGTGCCAGCAGATCCATTCGAAGACTAGAAGAGACCCAGTACTTC.

The chain joins TRBV6-1 to TRBJ2-7, with TRBD1 as a possible D gene (5 bases). The germline V gene encodes CDR1 MNHNS and CDR2 SASEGT. The length of the CDR3 is 14 residues. V dropped 2 bases and J dropped 2 bases, with 10 bases sitting between them. CDR3: CASSESGRAYEQYV. In DNA form, the CDR3 reads TGTGCCAGCAGTGAATCCGGCAGGGCCTACGAGCAGTACGTC.

This clone was picked up a small number of times. The chain links TRBV3-1 (or the pseudogene TRBV3-2) to TRBJ1-6; TRBD1 matches 8 bases. Looked up from germline, CDR1 is LGHDT and CDR2 is YNNKEL (reference sequence). The CDR3 has 15 amino acids. J gave up 9 bases and V 3 bases, and 7 bases lay outside the gene matches. For the CDR3, the DNA is TGTGCCAGCAGCCAGGACAGGGTAAAGGGTTCACCCCTCCACTTT. This gives the protein CASSQDRVKGSPLHF.

The V gene is TRBV6-5, the J gene TRBJ2-2, with D tentatively TRBD1 (7 bases). V was cut by 5 bases and J by 3 bases, with 13 bases left in between. This CDR3 contains 15 residues. Germline CDR1 and CDR2: MNHEY and SVGAGI. This chain's CDR3 is CASSQGVADTGELFF. The CDR3 bases are TGTGCCAGCAGTCAGGGGGTAGCGGACACCGGGGAGCTGTTTTTT.